What follows describes a single T cell receptor beta chain. The antigen remains unidentified. This sample was included in a study of blood T cells in healthy people across ages. Broader study findings: CMV status of donors was not determined, possibly confounding expanded clonotype changes.

PCR was performed a second time for 7 to 11 cycles using a sample-barcoded 5' primer and a J-beta primer mix. TCRdb reprocessed the 5' RACE reads via MiXCR and lists one record per CDR3 protein. The sample records about 1.4 million distinct CDR3 sequences, approximately 59% being singletons. Between the trimmed V and J ends, which lost 7 bases and 0 bases, there was a span of 15 bases. From germline, CDR1 is KGHSY and CDR2 FQNENV. This CDR3 has 15 residues. This clonotype originated in a man between 18 and 35 years old in good health. The rearrangement uses TRBV16 and TRBJ1-1; TRBD1 might be the D (6 bases). Source material: blood. The CDR3 DNA sequence: TGTGCCAGCACCTCGACAGGAGGGATGAACACTGAAGCTTTCTTT. Protein product: CASTSTGGMNTEAFF.